The 31 T cell receptor beta chains listed next were all sequenced from one sample in a study of cytotoxic CD8 clonotypes in ibrutinib-treated CLL. Sequenced by immunoSEQ multiplex PCR; TCRdb stores in-frame clones only, minus some. The sample consists of about 68,000 clones, more than 60% of them appearing once. Specimen: PBMCs, collected after 12 months of ibrutinib treatment. These receptors were taken from a human donor with chronic lymphocytic leukemia.

V usage is TRBV13 and J usage is TRBJ2-2; no clear D gene. This CDR3 has 15 amino acids. Germline CDR1 and CDR2: PRHDT and FYEKMQ (reference sequence). The V end lost 2 bases, the J end lost 5 bases, and 12 bases lay between the germline ends. In DNA form, the CDR3 reads TGTGCCAGCAGCTTAAACAGATTAAAAACCGGGGAGCTGTTTTTT. Its protein product is CASSLNRLKTGELFF.

CDR3 sequence: CASSLVHQGSSTEAFF. The DNA for the CDR3 is TGCGCCAGCAGCTTGGTACATCAGGGTAGTAGCACTGAAGCTTTCTTT. The chain carries TRBV5-1 and TRBJ1-1; D is perhaps TRBD1 (5 bases). The CDR3 runs to 16 residues. The V end was cut by 0 bases, the J end by 4 bases, with 16 bases between. Per germline, CDR1 SGHRS and CDR2 YFSETQ.

This clone was observed a few times. The chain joins TRBV5-4 to TRBJ2-7; no definite D call. Trimming stripped 2 bases from V and 5 bases from J, with 11 bases between. Per the germline V gene, CDR1 is SGHNT and CDR2 is YYREEE (reference sequence). The CDR3 runs 13 residues. This CDR3 is CASSLSVVHEQYF. CDR3 nucleotide sequence: TGTGCCAGCAGCTTATCTGTAGTCCACGAGCAGTACTTC.

This clone was seen a handful of times. This sequence joins TRBV25-1 and TRBJ2-7; the match to TRBD1 covers 7 bases. V trimming: 4 bases; J trimming: 3 bases; junction bases outside the gene matches: 9. CDR1 is MGHDK, CDR2 SYGVNS, per germline. The CDR3 totals 15 residues. The CDR3 DNA sequence: TGTGCCAGCAGTGGTACCGGGACAGCGATCTACGAGCAGTACTTC. This sequence encodes CASSGTGTAIYEQYF.

The chain employs TRBV28 and TRBJ2-3; unclear D gene. Germline loops: CDR1 MDHEN, CDR2 SYDVKM. The CDR3 extends over 13 amino acids. CDR3: CASREVSTDTQYF. The CDR3 region has the DNA TGTGCGAGTAGAGAGGTGAGCACAGATACGCAGTATTTT. Full variable domain (remainder filled in from reference TRBV28 and TRBJ2-3): DVKVTQSSRYLVKRTGEKVFLECVQDMDHENMFWYRQDPGLGLRLIYFSYDVKMKEKGDIPEGYSVSREKKERFSLILESASTNQTSMYLCASREVSTDTQYFGPGTRLTVL.

V usage is TRBV6-5 and J usage is TRBJ1-2; D gene unclear. The CDR3 spans 16 residues. CDR1 is MNHEY, CDR2 SVGAGI, per germline. The V gene lost 0 bases and the J gene lost 4 bases, with 15 bases spanning the gap. The CDR3 sequence: CASSYSTTIGGYGYTF. The CDR3 DNA sequence: TGTGCCAGCAGTTACTCGACGACCATAGGAGGCTATGGCTACACCTTC.

This chain joins TRBV5-6 and TRBJ1-2; D is uncertain. Germline-derived CDR1 and CDR2 are SGHDT and YYEEEE. The CDR3 spans 19 residues. The germline V and J ends were trimmed by 4 bases and 5 bases, with 30 bases remaining between them. This CDR3 is CASSPLRDGVPNLIYGYTF. The CDR3 DNA is TGTGCCAGCAGCCCATTACGCGACGGGGTACCCAATCTAATATATGGCTACACCTTC.

The genes are TRBV7-9 and TRBJ1-1; D remains ambiguous. The V and J ends lost 5 bases and 5 bases respectively, with 0 bases between them. Germline loops: CDR1 SEHNR, CDR2 FQNEAQ (reference sequence). This CDR3 has 9 amino acids. Here the CDR3 DNA reads TGTGCCAGCAGCACTGAAGCTTTCTTT. Its protein is CASSTEAFF.

CDR3 sequence: CASSEVFQEIGTQYF. In DNA form, the CDR3 reads TGTGCCAGCAGTGAAGTTTTCCAGGAAATCGGGACCCAGTACTTC. The chain links TRBV2 to TRBJ2-5; D unclear. CDR1 is SNHLY and CDR2 is FYNNEI in the germline V gene. The CDR3 contains 15 residues. With 1 base removed from V and 7 bases from J, the gap between germline ends came to 16 bases.

The J gene is TRBJ2-7, the V gene TRBV19; 8 bases line up with TRBD1. The junction had 2 bases not matched to a gene; V was cut back by 9 bases and J by 1 base. The CDR3 runs to 12 residues. Germline CDR1 LNHDA, CDR2 SQIVND (reference sequence). CDR3: CASRDRSYEQYF. The DNA for the CDR3 is TGTGCCAGCAGGGACAGGTCCTACGAGCAGTACTTC.

V usage is TRBV4-2 and J usage is TRBJ2-1; 14 bases are shared with TRBD2. Germline CDR1 is LGHNA and CDR2 is YNFKEQ. After removal of 4 bases from V and 7 bases from J, the junction contained 9 bases not matched to a gene. The CDR3 has 17 residues. CDR3 residues: CASSLRLAGGPGNEQFF. The CDR3, as DNA: TGTGCCAGCAGCCTAAGACTAGCGGGGGGGCCGGGGAATGAGCAGTTCTTC.

The V call is TRBV11-2, the J call TRBJ2-5; 10 bases are a match to TRBD1. This CDR3 is 16 amino acids long. The V gene's germline CDR1 is SGHAT and CDR2 FQNNGV. The ends lost 4 bases at V and 5 bases at J; junction bases unmatched: 10. The CDR3 region has the DNA TGTGCCAGCAGCTCGGGACAGGGGTTGGTGAGGGAGACCCAGTACTTC. This translates into CASSSGQGLVRETQYF.

The chain is built from TRBV20-1 and TRBJ1-2; no clear D. The germline CDR1 and CDR2 sequences are DFQATT and SNEGSKA (reference sequence). There are 11 residues in the CDR3. The V and J ends lost 1 base and 5 bases respectively, with 5 bases between them. CDR3 DNA sequence: TGCAGTGCTAGAGTTGATTATGGCTACACCTTC. Its translation: CSARVDYGYTF.

This chain uses TRBV5-1 with TRBJ2-2; weak D call: TRBD1 (6 bases). CDR1 is SGHRS, CDR2 YFSETQ, per germline. The V gene lost 4 bases and the J gene lost 5 bases, with 21 bases spanning the gap. CDR3 length: 17 amino acids. CDR3 amino acids: CASSRGQLGSRTGELFF. The CDR3 DNA follows: TGCGCCAGCAGCCGTGGACAGCTGGGAAGTCGGACCGGGGAGCTGTTTTTT. The variable domain in full, completed from reference TRBV5-1 and TRBJ2-2, reads KAGVTQTPRYLIKTRGQQVTLSCSPISGHRSVSWYQQTPGQGLQFLFEYFSETQRNKGNFPGRFSGRQFSNSRSEMNVSTLELGDSALYLCASSRGQLGSRTGELFFGEGSRLTVL.

This clone was found once. The chain combines TRBV6-1 with TRBJ2-7; D possibly corresponds to TRBD2 (6 bases). This CDR3 region has 13 residues. With 7 bases removed from V and 11 bases from J, the gap between germline ends came to 21 bases. Germline CDR1 and CDR2: MNHNS and SASEGT. This CDR3 reads CASKKQVSQREYF. As DNA, the CDR3 is TGTGCCAGCAAGAAACAGGTCTCACAGCGGGAGTACTTC.

The CDR3 here is CASSAWGQGAFEQFF. The CDR3 DNA sequence: TGCGCCAGCAGCGCGTGGGGACAGGGGGCTTTTGAGCAGTTCTTC. The chain carries TRBV5-1 and TRBJ2-1; 12 nucleotides align to TRBD1. Germline-derived CDR1 and CDR2 are SGHRS and YFSETQ. The CDR3 extends over 15 amino acids. The junction had 8 bases not matched to a gene; V was cut back by 4 bases and J by 9 bases.

V and J are TRBV5-8 and TRBJ1-5; possibly TRBD1 for D (5 bases). Germline CDR1 is SGHTS and CDR2 is YDEGEE. Trimming took 0 bases from V and 6 from J, leaving 13 bases between them. This CDR3 has 15 residues. The CDR3 region has the DNA TGTGCCAGCAGCTTGGTACTGGGCAGGGTTCAGCCCCAGCATTTT. This sequence encodes CASSLVLGRVQPQHF.

This clone was detected only once. The chain carries TRBV13 and TRBJ1-6; no reliable D call. The CDR3 contains 15 residues. The germline V gene has CDR1 PRHDT and CDR2 FYEKMQ (reference sequence). V lost 4 bases and J lost 5, with 12 bases in between. The DNA for the CDR3 is TGTGCCAGCAGCTCGCTCCCGGTGGATAATTCACCCCTCCACTTT. Protein product: CASSSLPVDNSPLHF.

The rearrangement uses TRBV5-1 and TRBJ2-1, with 8 bases matching TRBD2. The CDR3 has 14 amino acids. V lost 4 bases to trimming and J lost 8 bases; unmatched junction nucleotides: 8. The V gene's germline CDR1 is SGHRS and CDR2 YFSETQ. The chain's CDR3 is CASSIVGTRDEQFF. DNA for the CDR3: TGCGCCAGCAGCATTGTGGGGACTAGGGATGAGCAGTTCTTC.

The V call is TRBV7-9, the J call TRBJ2-7, with D possibly called TRBD1 or TRBD2 (6 bases each). Germline CDR1 SEHNR, CDR2 FQNEAQ (reference sequence). The CDR3 consists of 15 residues. The V and J ends lost 4 bases and 4 bases respectively, with 17 bases between them. Here the CDR3 DNA reads TGTGCCAGCAGCTACTCGTCGGGGGCAGCGTACGAGCAGTACTTC. Protein: CASSYSSGAAYEQYF.

This chain joins TRBV15 and TRBJ2-3; D perhaps matches TRBD1 (5 bases). CDR1 is LNHNV, CDR2 YYDKDF, per germline (reference sequence). CDR3 length equals 15 residues. V lost 1 base and J lost 2, with 10 bases in between. The CDR3 coding sequence is TGTGCCACCAGCAGAGTGGGGCAGCCCACAGATACGCAGTATTTT. Its translation is CATSRVGQPTDTQYF. The entire variable domain, with the rest obtained from reference TRBV15 and TRBJ2-3, is as follows: DAMVIQNPRYQVTQFGKPVTLSCSQTLNHNVMYWYQQKSSQAPKLLFHYYDKDFNNEADTPDNFQSRRPNTSFCFLDIRSPGLGDTAMYLCATSRVGQPTDTQYFGPGTRLTVL.

The chain has TRBV30 and TRBJ2-5; a weak D match, TRBD1 (6 bases). Germline-derived CDR1 and CDR2 are GTSNPN and SVGIG (reference sequence). The CDR3 is 15 amino acids. Between the trimmed V and J ends, which lost 0 bases and 2 bases, there was a span of 13 bases. The chain's CDR3 is CAWSVGRTEQETQYF. The CDR3 nucleotides are TGTGCCTGGAGTGTGGGAAGGACAGAGCAAGAGACCCAGTACTTC.

V and J are TRBV7-2 and TRBJ1-2, with no clear D. V was pared by 1 base and J by 8 bases, with 17 bases between. The CDR3 has 15 residues. CDR1 is SGHTA and CDR2 is FQGNSA in the germline V gene. CDR3 DNA: TGTGCCAGCAGCTTAGAGGAGACCCACCCCGGGGGCTACACCTTC. It translates to CASSLEETHPGGYTF.

This chain connects TRBV29-1 to TRBJ1-1, with D possibly being TRBD1 (6 bases). The CDR3 covers 16 residues. Germline CDR1 and CDR2: SQVTM and ANQGSEA. Trimming pared 3 bases from V and 1 base from J, leaving 18 bases between. CDR3 DNA sequence: TGCAGCGTTGATTGGTCACAGGGCATGCAGAACACTGAAGCTTTCTTT. Encoded protein: CSVDWSQGMQNTEAFF. The full variable domain, in which reference TRBV29-1 and TRBJ1-1 provide the parts outside the CDR3, is SAVISQKPSRDICQRGTSLTIQCQVDSQVTMMFWYRQQPGQSLTLIATANQGSEATYESGFVIDKFPISRPNLTFSTLTVSNMSPEDSSIYLCSVDWSQGMQNTEAFFGQGTRLTVV.

The table lists this clone with a few counts. The chain employs TRBV2 and TRBJ1-2; D is possibly TRBD1 (6 bases). Germline assignment: CDR1 SNHLY and CDR2 FYNNEI. The V gene lost 4 bases and the J gene lost 3 bases, with 15 bases spanning the gap. The CDR3 is 15 residues long. CDR3 protein: CASSARPAGDYGYTF. Written as DNA, the CDR3 is TGTGCCAGCAGTGCCCGTCCGGCAGGGGACTATGGCTACACCTTC.

The chain carries TRBV15 and TRBJ1-1, with D possibly being TRBD1 (5 bases). V lost 1 base and J 0 bases, leaving 15 bases between the germline ends. The germline V gene has CDR1 LNHNV and CDR2 YYDKDF (reference sequence). The CDR3 covers 17 residues. The chain's CDR3 is CATSRGGQGRLNTEAFF. CDR3 sequence (DNA): TGTGCCACCAGCAGAGGCGGCCAGGGACGGTTGAACACTGAAGCTTTCTTT.

Only a few counts were recorded for this clone. The gene calls are TRBV4-3 and TRBJ1-1; no clear D gene. CDR3 length: 13 residues. Germline CDR1 and CDR2: LGHNA and YSLEER. V was shortened by 2 bases and J by 4 bases, with 8 bases between the two germline ends. The CDR3 DNA follows: TGCGCCAGCAGCCAATATGGAGCCACTGAAGCTTTCTTT. As protein: CASSQYGATEAFF.

V and J are TRBV5-4 and TRBJ2-7; 7 bases are shared with TRBD1. Germline V lookup: CDR1 SGHNT, CDR2 YYREEE (reference sequence). The CDR3 is 14 residues long. V lost 5 bases and J lost 2; bases outside the gene matches: 7. The CDR3: CASSRRDRPYEQYF. In DNA, the CDR3 is TGTGCCAGCAGTCGCCGGGACAGACCCTACGAGCAGTACTTC.

J is TRBJ2-1 and V is TRBV14; 11 bases match TRBD2. Per germline, CDR1 SGHDN and CDR2 FVKESK. CDR3 length: 16 amino acids. V lost 1 base and J lost 6; bases outside the gene matches: 5. The CDR3, as DNA: TGTGCCAGCAGCCAAGTTGCGACTAGCGGGGTCAATGAGCAGTTCTTC. Translated: CASSQVATSGVNEQFF.

The V gene is TRBV21-1, the J gene TRBJ2-7. TRBV21-1 is a known pseudogene. There are 16 residues in the CDR3. The CDR3 DNA follows: TGTGCCAGCAGCAAGCCCCGGGACCCACAGACCCACGAGCAGTACTTC. Translated: CASSKPRDPQTHEQYF.

This rearrangement joins TRBV30 to TRBJ2-2; D gene ambiguous. The CDR3 runs 15 residues. Per germline, CDR1 GTSNPN and CDR2 SVGIG (reference sequence). Trimming removed 7 bases from V and 1 base from J, with 16 bases in between. CDR3 sequence (DNA): TGTGCCTTACCCGTGCGACACTTGAACACCGGGGAGCTGTTTTTT. The encoded protein is CALPVRHLNTGELFF.